This T cell receptor beta chain derives from a study of T cells in localized non-small cell lung cancer. Study-wide results and limits: Uninvolved adjacent lung showed the highest T cell clonality, exceeding tumor. Median detection of top 100 tumor clones in adjacent lung was approximately 50 clones. Longer overall survival associated with higher blood T cell density; shorter survival with higher adjacent-lung clonality. As only one tumor region underwent sequencing, heterogeneity remains possible.

The protocol was immunoSEQ multiplex PCR, while the TCRdb copy is restricted to in-frame clones and leaves out a portion. The sample contains 45,000 to 55,000 clones, 80% to 90% of which appear only once. Trimming took off 6 bases at V and 2 bases at J, with 6 bases between the two ends. CDR1 and CDR2 (germline): MGHDK, SYGVNS. The CDR3 totals 12 residues. On this clone: The antigen remains unidentified.

The sequence was collected from a male donor aged 60 or older with stage III squamous cell lung carcinoma. The specimen comprised peripheral blood, sampled before any cancer treatment. The V call is TRBV25-1, the J call TRBJ2-3; D call uncertain. CDR3 sequence (DNA): TGTGCCAGCAGGACTGACACAGATACGCAGTATTTT. Translating gives CASRTDTDTQYF.